The clone carrying this T cell receptor beta chain has just one count. The antigen is unknown. The sample comes from a study of T cell repertoires in ileal Crohn's disease. In the study overall: Surgery for a complication: stricturing in roughly 61%, penetrating in 39%. TCRB immunosequencing input was roughly 500 nanograms of biopsy DNA per sample.

Germline V gene sequence: CDR1 SQVTM, CDR2 ANQGSEA. V shed 6 bases and J shed 2 bases, with 16 bases lying between them. CDR3 size: 14 residues. Assay used: immunoSEQ multiplex PCR; TCRdb lists only in-frame clones, some missing. Seen here are more than 5,000 clones, more than 75% observed once, and the top ten hold 20% to 25%. Regarding time point: inflamed ileum from the surgical specimen. The study, taken as a whole, reports: Compared with non-smokers, active smokers at surgery showed more clonal expansions. Endoscopic recurrence occurred in every patient whose clonality exceeded 26.8%.

The specimen was ileal tissue. The chain is built from TRBV29-1 and TRBJ2-5; the D is unclear. This clonotype originated in an adult with Crohn's disease. The CDR3 DNA is TGCAGCGTCAGCCTCTATGGACCTCAAGAGACCCAGTACTTC. Protein: CSVSLYGPQETQYF. Full variable domain (outside the CDR3, taken from reference TRBV29-1 and TRBJ2-5): SAVISQKPSRDICQRGTSLTIQCQVDSQVTMMFWYRQQPGQSLTLIATANQGSEATYESGFVIDKFPISRPNLTFSTLTVSNMSPEDSSIYLCSVSLYGPQETQYFGPGTRLLVL.